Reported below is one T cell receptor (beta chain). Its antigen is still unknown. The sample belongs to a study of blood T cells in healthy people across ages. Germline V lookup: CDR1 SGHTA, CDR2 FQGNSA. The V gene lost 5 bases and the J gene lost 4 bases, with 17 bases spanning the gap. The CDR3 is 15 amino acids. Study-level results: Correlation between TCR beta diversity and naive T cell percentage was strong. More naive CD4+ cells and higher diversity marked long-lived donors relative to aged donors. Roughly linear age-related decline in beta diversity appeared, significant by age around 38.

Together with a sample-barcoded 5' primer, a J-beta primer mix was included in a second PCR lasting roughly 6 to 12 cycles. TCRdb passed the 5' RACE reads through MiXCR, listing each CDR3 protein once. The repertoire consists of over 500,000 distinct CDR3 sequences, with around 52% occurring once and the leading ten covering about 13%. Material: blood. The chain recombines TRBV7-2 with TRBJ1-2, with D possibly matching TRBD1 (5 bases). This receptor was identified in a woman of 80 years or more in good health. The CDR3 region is CASSIEQETIYGYTF. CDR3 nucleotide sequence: TGTGCCAGCAGCATCGAACAGGAGACTATCTATGGCTACACCTTC.